This is a list of T cell receptor beta chains from one sample in a study of T cells after yellow fever vaccination. TCRdb ran MiXCR on the 5' RACE reads and lists one entry per CDR3 protein. Of roughly 250,000 distinct CDR3 sequences in the sample, approximately 13% were seen once. Here the sequenced sample was CD4+ T cells sorted from PBMCs, taken 45 days after the yellow fever booster vaccination. These receptors all stem from a young man who received the YFV17D yellow fever vaccine. CDR3s include the opening cysteine and the closing phenylalanine or tryptophan. A D gene is named only where the DNA matches it firmly. Clone sizes are given selectively: once, few, many, or a class where the clone is expanded.

v_gene	abundance	d_gene	j_gene	CDR3nt	CDR3aa
TRBV29-1	many	TRBD2	TRBJ2-5	TGCAGCGTTAATAGCGGGCAAGAGACCCAGTACTTC	CSVNSGQETQYF
TRBV11-2	many	TRBD2	TRBJ2-1	TGTGCCAGCAGCTTAGATTCAGCGGGAGGGCCGGGGAATGAGCAGTTCTTC	CASSLDSAGGPGNEQFF
TRBV25-1	-	-	TRBJ2-5	TGTGCCAGCAGTAAACCCGGGACACATCAAGAGACCCAGTACTTC	CASSKPGTHQETQYF
TRBV5-1	-	-	TRBJ2-7	TGCGCCAGCAGCTCCATTACGTCAGACACGGGGGAGCAGTACTTC	CASSSITSDTGEQYF
TRBV7-2	-	-	TRBJ1-2	TGTGCCAGCAGCTTCTCTAACTATGGCTACACCTTC	CASSFSNYGYTF
TRBV20-1	-	-	TRBJ2-3	TGCAGTGCTCATGACACTTACCATCCAGATACGCAGTATTTT	CSAHDTYHPDTQYF
TRBV5-1	-	-	TRBJ2-5	TGCGCCAGCAGAGAGATGGGGGGCCAAGAGACCCAGTACTTC	CASREMGGQETQYF
TRBV7-9	few	-	TRBJ1-6	TGTGCCAGCAGCTTAGGGGAGGGGTATTCACCCCTCCACTTT	CASSLGEGYSPLHF
TRBV20-1	few	TRBD2	TRBJ2-3	TGCAGGGGGGGGACGGGGGATACGCAGTATTTT	CRGGTGDTQYF
TRBV27	-	TRBD1	TRBJ2-2	TGTGCCAGCAGTCTGACAGGGTGGACCGGGGAGCTGTTTTTT	CASSLTGWTGELFF
TRBV4-3	few	TRBD1	TRBJ2-7	TGCGCCAGCAGCCATGAACCCGGGACAGGGGCTTACGAGCAGTACTTC	CASSHEPGTGAYEQYF
TRBV28	-	TRBD2	TRBJ2-7	TGTGCCAGCAGTTTCGCCGGGACTAGACACGAGCAGTACTTC	CASSFAGTRHEQYF